This T cell receptor (beta chain) was documented in a study of beta chain features in type 1 diabetes. Reverse transcription of all isolated RNA meant that expressed TCRB transcripts were sequenced. The data were produced by immunoSEQ multiplex PCR, yet TCRdb's version contains in-frame clones alone and is incomplete. Among about 210,000 clones listed, about a tenth were seen once. This TCR derives from a man aged 18-30 years in good health. What was sequenced was central memory CD4+ T cells from blood.

CDR3: CASSDPARAEETQYF. CDR3 nucleotide sequence: TGTGCCAGCAGTGACCCGGCCAGGGCGGAAGAGACCCAGTACTTC. This chain links TRBV25-1 with TRBJ2-5; perhaps TRBD1 as D (5 bases). CDR1 MGHDK and CDR2 SYGVNS come from the germline V gene. Trimming left V 3 bases short and J 3 bases short, with 14 bases between. This CDR3 has 15 amino acids.